The rows below give T cell receptor beta chains drawn from one sample of a study of beta chain features in type 1 diabetes. Repertoires were generated with immunoSEQ multiplex PCR, while TCRdb's copy carries only in-frame clones and drops some. The data contain roughly 180,000 clones, around an eighth of them seen just once; the ten biggest clones take up about 0.59%. The source material was central memory CD4+ T cells from blood. Receptors originate from a woman under 30 in good health. Both conserved end residues are trimmed from each CDR3.

>TRBV19
ASSDSRRGNEQF
>TRBV28
ASSLAGTPAYEQY
>TRBV15
ATSIQGLEGYEQF
>TRBV7-3
ASSSGQNYEQY
>TRBV7-2
ASKPGTGVYEQY
>TRBV9
ASSVEQGREKLF
>TRBV7-9
ASSLVLSVSTDTQY
>TRBV5-1
ASSLDRISGANVLT
>TRBV4-2
ASSQDRAGRANEQY
>TRBV28
ATGSGANVLT
>TRBV7-9
ASSPRGQQGYT
>TRBV2
ASRTDSNQPQH
>TRBV19
ASSTPEGNYGYT
>TRBV27
ASRTSGSETQY
>TRBV5-1
ASSLAQTGWYEQY
>TRBV29-1
SVERDRGSVRY
>TRBV4-2
ASSPSRSSGNTIY
>TRBV28
ASSRTSTDTQY
>TRBV5-4
ASSFHRGEQY
>TRBV5-4
ASSLALGQETQY
>TRBV6-5
ASSFRVDQPQH
>TRBV5-4
ASSPTSGGSYEQY
>TRBV18
ASSPPGLAGNTGELF
>TRBV7-2
ASSLGLGGGGYEQY
>TRBV5-4
ASSLWASGSNEQY
>TRBV5-1
ASSLQSLNEKLF
>TRBV19
ASSPSGSPRTRTQY
>TRBV7-3
ASSPKTGAPHNEQF